This entry lists 31 T cell receptor beta chains sequenced from one sample in a study of neoadjuvant anti-PD-1 for oral cavity cancer. Using immunoSEQ multiplex PCR, the repertoire was profiled, and TCRdb retains in-frame clones only, with some absent. This table holds tens of thousands of clones, 70% to 90% found once. Time point denoted: after neoadjuvant nivolumab, at surgical resection. Sequencing used PBMCs, obtained after nivolumab (anti-PD-1) treatment. The receptors originated from a person aged 35-80 years with oral cavity squamous cell carcinoma.

The genes are TRBV7-6 and TRBJ2-7; 9 nucleotides agree with TRBD2. Germline V gives CDR1 SGHVS, CDR2 FNYEAQ. This CDR3 contains 17 residues. Unmatched junction bases numbered 13, after V lost 5 bases and J lost 2 bases. The CDR3 nucleotides are TGTGCCAGCAGCAAACCCCCCGGACTAGCGTTTACCTACGAGCAGTACTTC. Protein product: CASSKPPGLAFTYEQYF.

The chain links TRBV10-3 to TRBJ1-1; D is unresolved. Per the germline V gene, CDR1 is ENHRY and CDR2 is SYGVKD. The CDR3 covers 14 residues. V dropped 7 bases and J dropped 1 base, with 13 bases sitting between them. The CDR3 region has the DNA TGTGCCATCAAGCGTCTAGAAGAGAACACTGAAGCTTTCTTT. Translated, it gives CAIKRLEENTEAFF.

The chain couples TRBV7-9 to TRBJ2-6; D is unclear. Germline assignment: CDR1 SEHNR and CDR2 FQNEAQ (reference sequence). The length of the CDR3 is 17 residues. The V end was cut by 1 base, the J end by 0 bases, with 10 bases between. The DNA for the CDR3 is TGTGCCAGCAGCTTAGGTGTAGGCCTCTCTGGGGCCAACGTCCTGACTTTC. Its protein product is CASSLGVGLSGANVLTF.

The chain employs TRBV15 and TRBJ2-7; TRBD1 aligns across 8 bases. Germline V lookup: CDR1 LNHNV, CDR2 YYDKDF (reference sequence). This CDR3 has 13 amino acids. Trimming took 3 bases from V and 6 from J; bases not matched to a gene: 4. The DNA of the CDR3 is TGTGCCACCAGCAGCGTGACAGGGGTCGAGCAGTACTTC. This translates into CATSSVTGVEQYF.

This chain joins TRBV10-3 and TRBJ2-5; TRBD2 matches at 12 bases. This CDR3 has 16 residues. CDR1 is ENHRY, CDR2 SYGVKD, per germline. The J segment lost 5 bases and the V segment lost 2 bases, leaving 6 bases of the junction unmatched. CDR3 sequence: CAISERLAGDGETQYF. The DNA for the CDR3 is TGTGCCATCAGTGAGAGACTAGCGGGAGACGGGGAGACCCAGTACTTC.

This clone turned up a few times. The junction and the germline gene differ at one end; a read error may be behind it. The chain has TRBV11-2 and TRBJ2-5; D is ambiguous. This CDR3 comprises 12 residues. Looked up from germline, CDR1 is SGHAT and CDR2 is FQNNGV. The chain's CDR3 is CASSDAGPTLNF. The CDR3, as DNA: TGTGCCAGCAGCGACGCCGGGCCCACTCTTAACTTC.

The CDR3, as DNA: TGCGCCAGCAGCCAAGTGTTGGTTTATGAGCAGTTCTTC. Translation gives CASSQVLVYEQFF. The chain is built from TRBV4-1 and TRBJ2-1; D call uncertain. The CDR3 has 13 residues. Germline lookup yields CDR1 MGHRA and CDR2 YSYEKL. The V gene lost 1 base and the J gene lost 8 bases, with 9 bases spanning the gap.

This clone was found a few times. The sample carries other DNA sequences with the same CDR3. The chain couples TRBV7-3 to TRBJ1-1, with D tentatively TRBD1 (6 bases). CDR1 is SGHTA and CDR2 is FQGTGA in the germline V gene. Trimming cost V 5 bases and J 1 base, with 8 bases left between them. This CDR3 contains 13 residues. This chain's CDR3 is CASSLQGNTEAFF. The CDR3 DNA follows: TGTGCCAGCAGCCTACAGGGGAACACTGAAGCTTTCTTT.

This chain uses TRBV7-9 with TRBJ1-4; TRBD1 aligns across 9 bases. Trimming removed 4 bases from V and 2 bases from J; junction bases left unmatched: 8. The germline V gene has CDR1 SEHNR and CDR2 FQNEAQ (reference sequence). CDR3 length: 17 residues. The chain's CDR3 is CASSSGGTGWTNEKLFF. The CDR3 DNA is TGTGCCAGCAGCTCCGGTGGGACAGGGTGGACTAATGAAAAACTGTTTTTT. The full variable domain, in which reference TRBV7-9 and TRBJ1-4 provide the parts outside the CDR3, is DTGVSQNPRHKITKRGQNVTFRCDPISEHNRLYWYRQTLGQGPEFLTYFQNEAQLEKSRLLSDRFSAERPKGSFSTLEIQRTEQGDSAMYLCASSSGGTGWTNEKLFFGSGTQLSVL.

The chain is built from TRBV27 and TRBJ2-7; D tentatively fits TRBD1 or TRBD2 (5 bases each). The CDR3 sequence is 12 residues long. The V gene lost 7 bases and the J gene lost 0 bases, with 7 bases spanning the gap. From germline, CDR1 is MNHEY and CDR2 SMNVEV (reference sequence). DNA for the CDR3: TGTGCCAGCATTGGGGGCTCCTACGAGCAGTACTTC. The encoded protein is CASIGGSYEQYF.

This chain connects TRBV11-3 to TRBJ2-2, with a weak D call TRBD2 (6 bases). The CDR3 spans 15 residues. Germline CDR1 is SGHNT and CDR2 is YENEEA. V lost 8 bases, J lost 4 bases, and 17 bases lay in between. CDR3 region: CASGAGGPGTGELFF. The CDR3 DNA reads TGTGCCAGCGGGGCTGGAGGGCCTGGCACCGGGGAGCTGTTTTTT. Full variable domain (rest looked up from reference TRBV11-3 and TRBJ2-2): EAGVVQSPRYKIIEKKQPVAFWCNPISGHNTLYWYLQNLGQGPELLIRYENEEAVDDSQLPKDRFSAERLKGVDSTLKIQPAELGDSAVYLCASGAGGPGTGELFFGEGSRLTVL.

The chain has TRBV28 and TRBJ2-6; no clear D gene. This CDR3 region has 16 residues. Looked up from germline, CDR1 is MDHEN and CDR2 is SYDVKM. V dropped 4 bases and J dropped 0 bases, with 10 bases sitting between them. In DNA, the CDR3 is TGTGCCAGCAGTTCCTTGCCACACTCTGGGGCCAACGTCCTGACTTTC. Protein sequence: CASSSLPHSGANVLTF. Full variable domain (outside the CDR3, taken from reference TRBV28 and TRBJ2-6): DVKVTQSSRYLVKRTGEKVFLECVQDMDHENMFWYRQDPGLGLRLIYFSYDVKMKEKGDIPEGYSVSREKKERFSLILESASTNQTSMYLCASSSLPHSGANVLTFGAGSRLTVL.

The V gene is TRBV6-5, the J gene TRBJ1-6; 7 positions agree with TRBD1. This CDR3 has 15 residues. Trimming cost V 0 bases and J 8 bases; bases outside gene matches: 4. Germline CDR1 MNHEY, CDR2 SVGAGI. In DNA, the CDR3 is TGTGCCAGCAGTTACTCGAACAGGGGAGATTCACCCCTCCACTTT. It codes for CASSYSNRGDSPLHF.

The chain couples TRBV9 to TRBJ2-7; TRBD2 is a possible D gene (7 bases). This CDR3 is built from 16 residues. Trimming removed 4 bases at V and 7 bases at J, with 24 bases between. Germline V lookup: CDR1 SGDLS, CDR2 YYNGEE. CDR3 sequence: CASSPVVASGGGEQYF. For the CDR3, the DNA is TGTGCCAGCAGCCCCGTGGTCGCTAGCGGAGGGGGGGAGCAGTACTTC.

This sequence joins TRBV4-1 and TRBJ1-5; 8 positions agree with TRBD1. Germline CDR1 and CDR2: MGHRA and YSYEKL. Trimming took 4 bases from V and 7 from J; bases not matched to a gene: 12. This CDR3 spans 16 amino acids. The CDR3, as DNA: TGCGCCAGCAGCCTCAAGACAGGGGTTGGGAACCAGCCCCAGCATTTT. This translates into CASSLKTGVGNQPQHF.

This clone was detected a few times. The CDR3 here is CAISAGPADTNTYEQYF. In DNA, the CDR3 is TGTGCCATCAGTGCCGGCCCCGCCGACACTAACACCTACGAGCAGTACTTC. The J gene is TRBJ2-7, the V gene TRBV10-3, with D unclear. Trimming cost V 4 bases and J 2 bases, with 21 bases left between them. CDR1 and CDR2 from the germline V gene are ENHRY and SYGVKD. The CDR3 is 17 residues long.

This chain joins TRBV5-4 and TRBJ2-1, with 12 bases fitting TRBD2. The CDR3 length is 15 residues. Looked up from germline, CDR1 is SGHNT and CDR2 is YYREEE (reference sequence). Unmatched junction bases numbered 4, after V lost 3 bases and J lost 6 bases. The CDR3 DNA sequence: TGTGCCAGCAGCTCTAGCGGGGGGGCCGGCAATGAGCAGTTCTTC. Amino acid sequence: CASSSSGGAGNEQFF.

This clone was recorded only once. This chain links TRBV30 with TRBJ1-2, with D possibly being TRBD1 (5 bases). V shed 8 bases and J shed 6 bases, with 13 bases lying between them. This CDR3 is built from 11 residues. Germline CDR1 GTSNPN, CDR2 SVGIG (reference sequence). Written as DNA, the CDR3 is TGTGCCGGGGGGATGGGGAATGGCTACACCTTC. It translates to CAGGMGNGYTF.

The chain has TRBV6-5 and TRBJ2-4; the match to TRBD1 covers 8 bases. V lost 3 bases to trimming and J lost 4 bases; unmatched junction nucleotides: 8. Per germline, CDR1 MNHEY and CDR2 SVGAGI. The CDR3 length is 16 residues. CDR3 bases: TGTGCCAGCAGTTATATACAGGGGGAAGCTAAAAACATTCAGTACTTC. Amino acid sequence: CASSYIQGEAKNIQYF.

The J gene is TRBJ1-1, the V gene TRBV10-2; D is perhaps TRBD1 (6 bases). The CDR3 totals 11 residues. Trimming pared 8 bases from V and 5 bases from J, leaving 9 bases between. In germline, CDR1 is WSHSY, CDR2 SAAADI. Written as DNA, the CDR3 is TGCGCCAGCGGAGGGGGGACTGAAGCTTTCTTT. Its protein is CASGGGTEAFF.

The chain recombines TRBV5-4 with TRBJ2-1; TRBD1 matches 8 bases. V trimming: 0 bases; J trimming: 6 bases; junction bases outside the gene matches: 5. The germline V gene encodes CDR1 SGHNT and CDR2 YYREEE (reference sequence). This CDR3 has 15 amino acids. For the CDR3, the DNA is TGTGCCAGCAGCTTGGGGAGGACAGGGTCCAATGAGCAGTTCTTC. This codes for CASSLGRTGSNEQFF.

The chain employs TRBV6-5 and TRBJ2-1; D is tentatively TRBD1 or TRBD2 (6 bases each). Trimming removed 4 bases from V and 14 bases from J, with 24 bases in between. Looked up from germline, CDR1 is MNHEY and CDR2 is SVGAGI. The CDR3 spans 15 residues. The CDR3 loop is CASSFGFLGARGEFF. The CDR3 region has the DNA TGTGCCAGCAGTTTCGGTTTTCTTGGGGCGAGGGGGGAGTTCTTC.

The chain is built from TRBV7-9 and TRBJ2-2; perhaps TRBD1 as D (6 bases). CDR3 length equals 13 residues. Germline CDR1 SEHNR, CDR2 FQNEAQ (reference sequence). V lost 5 bases, J lost 4 bases, and 8 bases lay in between. This chain's CDR3 is CASSLRGTGELFF. The CDR3 nucleotides read TGTGCCAGCAGCCTCAGGGGCACCGGGGAGCTGTTTTTT.

The chain uses TRBV28 and TRBJ2-1; TRBD1 aligns across 7 bases. The CDR3 covers 16 residues. V lost 4 bases to trimming and J lost 7 bases; unmatched junction nucleotides: 13. From germline, CDR1 is MDHEN and CDR2 SYDVKM. CDR3 loop: CASSSGTVLLGNEQFF. The CDR3 DNA follows: TGTGCCAGCAGTTCCGGGACAGTTCTATTGGGGAATGAGCAGTTCTTC.

The chain carries TRBV6-1 and TRBJ1-4, with TRBD1 matching over 8 bases. The germline gives CDR1 MNHNS, CDR2 SASEGT. The CDR3 is 14 amino acids. V shed 1 base, J shed 8 bases, and the junction held 3 bases outside the gene matches. CDR3 amino acids: CASSEGTGREKLFF. CDR3 bases: TGTGCCAGCAGTGAAGGGACAGGGCGCGAAAAACTGTTTTTT.

The chain is built from TRBV6-5 and TRBJ1-1; possible D gene TRBD1, 6 bases. CDR1 is MNHEY and CDR2 is SVGAGI in the germline V gene. The ends were cut back, 4 bases at V and 10 bases at J, with 16 bases in the middle. The CDR3 sequence is 13 residues long. CDR3 amino acids: CASSSIEGGRAFF. The CDR3 nucleotides read TGTGCCAGCAGTTCAATCGAAGGGGGAAGAGCTTTCTTT.

The chain carries TRBV5-1 and TRBJ2-1, with TRBD2 matching over 9 bases. Germline assignment: CDR1 SGHRS and CDR2 YFSETQ. The CDR3 consists of 17 residues. V lost 1 base and J lost 5; bases outside the gene matches: 10. CDR3 sequence: CASSLLPSAGGNNEQFF. The CDR3 DNA sequence: TGCGCCAGCAGCTTGTTGCCCTCAGCGGGGGGAAACAATGAGCAGTTCTTC.

This clone was detected only a few times. The CDR3 loop is CASSEPSASNTEAFF. The CDR3 nucleotides read TGTGCCAGCAGTGAGCCCTCCGCCAGCAACACTGAAGCTTTCTTT. This chain joins TRBV6-1 and TRBJ1-1; no definite D call. Trimming pared 3 bases from V and 2 bases from J, leaving 13 bases between. The CDR3 sequence is 15 residues long. Germline loops: CDR1 MNHNS, CDR2 SASEGT.

The chain joins TRBV7-8 to TRBJ2-7; no reliable D call. The CDR3 has 11 amino acids. Germline V lookup: CDR1 SGHVS, CDR2 FQNEAQ. Trimming pared 7 bases from V and 0 bases from J, leaving 4 bases between. CDR3 DNA sequence: TGTGCCAGCACCAACTCCTACGAGCAGTACTTC. This gives the protein CASTNSYEQYF.

This rearrangement joins TRBV11-2 to TRBJ2-5; a weak D match, TRBD1 (5 bases). Trimming stripped 5 bases from V and 2 bases from J, with 9 bases between. CDR1 is SGHAT and CDR2 is FQNNGV in the germline V gene. This CDR3 has 13 residues. CDR3 DNA sequence: TGTGCCAGCAGCCCAAGGGGTCAAGAGACCCAGTACTTC. As protein: CASSPRGQETQYF. The entire variable domain, with the rest obtained from reference TRBV11-2 and TRBJ2-5, is as follows: EAGVAQSPRYKIIEKRQSVAFWCNPISGHATLYWYQQILGQGPKLLIQFQNNGVVDDSQLPKDRFSAERLKGVDSTLKIQPAKLEDSAVYLCASSPRGQETQYFGPGTRLLVL.

The chain couples TRBV4-2 to TRBJ2-5; 11 nucleotides align to TRBD2. V lost 2 bases to trimming and J lost 0 bases; unmatched junction nucleotides: 5. The CDR3 consists of 17 residues. The germline CDR1 and CDR2 sequences are LGHNA and YNFKEQ. CDR3 in DNA: TGTGCCAGCAGCCAAAAATCGACTAGCGGGAACCAAGAGACCCAGTACTTC. Its translation is CASSQKSTSGNQETQYF.